This T cell receptor (beta chain) originates from a study of blood T cell repertoires in COVID-19. Across the study: From the United States, Italy and Spain came samples of acute and convalescent COVID-19. T cells, B-cell-depleted T cells, or PBMCs supplied cDNA or gDNA.

To note about this clone: Different DNA sequences within this sample yield the same CDR3.

J lost 3 bases, V lost 5 bases, and 3 bases had no gene match. Germline V CDR1 and CDR2: MNHEY, SVGAGI. CDR3 length equals 13 residues. Original data processing: It was from reference gene primer amplification that nucleated cell counts were estimated. This table comes from immunoSEQ multiplex PCR, and its TCRdb copy is limited to in-frame clones, with some not included. The V and J calls and the clone size are those of that table, but D and trimming were determined from the DNA. The sample has 200,000 to 300,000 clones, approximately 90% seen once. Material: peripheral blood. This chain uses TRBV6-5 with TRBJ1-2, with 7 positions matching TRBD1. This clonotype originated in a woman aged 40-49 years with acute or convalescent COVID-19. CDR3 coding DNA: TGTGCCAGCAGTCGACAGGGCGACTATGGCTACACCTTC. This gives the protein CASSRQGDYGYTF.